These 6 T cell receptor beta chains originate from one sample sequenced in a study of blood T cell repertoires in COVID-19. The data were produced by immunoSEQ multiplex PCR, yet TCRdb's version contains in-frame clones alone and is incomplete. The sample records over 120,000 clones, 70% to 85% being singletons. Sequenced material: peripheral blood. The receptors come from a man aged 60 to 75 with active or convalescent COVID-19.

This clone showed up just once. The gene calls are TRBV5-5 and TRBJ1-6; a weak D match, TRBD1 (5 bases). With 2 bases removed from V and 3 bases from J, the gap between germline ends came to 15 bases. The CDR3 extends over 17 amino acids. Germline CDR1 SGHKS, CDR2 YYEKEE (reference sequence). CDR3 DNA sequence: TGTGCCAGCAGCTTCGTGGGAGGGGAGAACTATAATTCACCCCTCCACTTT. Protein sequence: CASSFVGGENYNSPLHF.

The chain links TRBV7-2 to TRBJ2-3; D is perhaps TRBD2 (6 bases). Germline CDR1 is SGHTA and CDR2 is FQGNSA. V dropped 2 bases and J dropped 3 bases, with 12 bases sitting between them. The CDR3 length is 15 residues. This CDR3 reads CASSLTGLPTDTQYF. The CDR3 nucleotides are TGTGCCAGCAGCTTAACCGGACTACCAACAGATACGCAGTATTTT.

This chain connects TRBV4-1 to TRBJ1-1, with a tentative D call TRBD1 (6 bases). This CDR3 comprises 16 residues. V was pared by 0 bases and J by 1 base, with 12 bases between. Germline-derived CDR1 and CDR2 are MGHRA and YSYEKL. In DNA, the CDR3 is TGCGCCAGCAGCCAAGAGGGGGCCGCAAGGAACACTGAAGCTTTCTTT. This gives the protein CASSQEGAARNTEAFF.

V is TRBV5-1 and J is TRBJ2-1; 10 bases fit TRBD2. Germline trimming cut 4 bases from V and 5 bases from J; bases unmatched to any gene: 6. Germline CDR1 and CDR2: SGHRS and YFSETQ. This CDR3 has 15 residues. This chain's CDR3 is CASSPSGRDDNEQFF. CDR3 coding DNA: TGCGCCAGCAGCCCTAGCGGGAGAGACGACAATGAGCAGTTCTTC.

The CDR3 reads CASSQDNSLLGSPLHF. In nucleotides, the CDR3 is TGCGCCAGCAGCCAGGACAACAGCCTCCTGGGTTCACCCCTCCACTTT. The chain combines TRBV4-1 with TRBJ1-6, with D possibly being TRBD1 (5 bases). CDR3 length: 16 amino acids. V lost 3 bases and J 9 bases, leaving 18 bases between the germline ends. Germline V lookup: CDR1 MGHRA, CDR2 YSYEKL.

V and J are TRBV6-2 or TRBV6-3 and TRBJ1-5, with D possibly TRBD1 on 5 matching bases. The CDR3 contains 15 residues. Germline assignment: CDR1 MNHEY and CDR2 SVGEGT. Trimming pared 1 base from V and 6 bases from J, leaving 13 bases between. CDR3 coding DNA: TGTGCCAGCAGTTACTTGGGGCAGGGTGGTCAGCCCCAGCATTTT. Translated, it gives CASSYLGQGGQPQHF.